This TCR beta chain came from a study of blood T cell repertoires in COVID-19. TCRdb's copy holds only in-frame clones and misses some; the assay was immunoSEQ multiplex PCR. The data hold about 150,000 clones, with roughly three quarters observed a single time. Sequenced: peripheral blood. This TCR derives from a man between 60 and 75 years old with acute or convalescent COVID-19.

The CDR3 here is CASSYYGQGEDEQYF. DNA for the CDR3: TGTGCCAGCAGTTACTACGGACAGGGGGAAGACGAGCAGTACTTC. The chain uses TRBV6-5 and TRBJ2-7, with 10 bases matching TRBD1. V lost 1 base, J lost 5 bases, and 5 bases stayed unmatched. The germline gives CDR1 MNHEY, CDR2 SVGAGI. CDR3 length equals 15 residues.